This TCR beta chain is drawn from a study of T-cell memory formation after mild COVID-19 (dated by TCRdb to the early 2020s). Regarding the research as a whole: Most TCR sequence clusters were specific to one of the two donors. The cohort was made up of two young adult volunteers, one female and one male, who were previously healthy. In a couple of donors, T-cell clones that expanded and contracted after mild COVID-19 were followed by sequencing TCRalpha and TCRbeta repertoires longitudinally.

The instrument given in TCRdb is Illumina NovaSeq 6000. Using 5'RACE with constant-segment primers, TCRalpha and TCRbeta cDNA libraries were constructed, with sample barcodes and unique molecular identifiers added in the process. Trizol reagent was used to extract RNA from every sample. Library amplification was performed in two PCR steps, and a second sample barcode and Illumina TruSeq adapters were introduced in the second step. Sequencing of libraries was performed on an Illumina NovaSeq with 2 x 150 bp paired-end reads. Concerning the study's data processing: The reads were demultiplexed and collapsed into UMI-guided consensus sequences using migec v1.2.7. Using mixcr v2.1.11, UMI consensuses were aligned to TRA and TRB V and J templates and then assembled into clonotypes. Expanded or contracted clonotypes were those called significant by both edgeR and NoisET, with noise models trained on biological replicates. For edgeR calls, a false discovery rate-adjusted p below 0.01 and a log2 fold-change threshold of 1 were applied. PCA with hierarchical clustering of max-normalized trajectories of the 1000 most abundant clonotypes was used as exploratory dynamics analysis. The CD4 or CD8 phenotype of responding clones was assigned using the separately sequenced CD4+ and CD8+ repertoires. In TCRdb, the public reads were trimmed at Q25 with fastp and aligned with MiXCR, with productive beta chains retained. Rows with a matching CDR3 protein are joined into one entry that keeps the most common DNA and genes. It is TCRdb's table, rather than the study itself, that gives the V and J calls and clone size. Counted in this sample were 250,000 to 300,000 distinct CDR3 sequences; under 20% of them appeared once. The ten largest clonotypes hold 22% of the sample.

General study outcomes and caveats: Some responding clones were detected in pre-infection memory, suggesting pre-existing cross-reactive memory T cells joined the SARS-CoV-2 response. Clones contracting from day 15 to 85 had balanced CD4/CD8 phenotypes, while a second wave expanding from day 15 to 37 was biased towards CD4+. The study included only a couple of mild cases, and larger cohorts that include severe cases with pre-infection samples were judged to be necessary. Contracting CD4+ clones appeared mostly in the CM and EM memory subsets, whereas CD8+ clones were enriched in EMRA. The second-wave clones that peaked on day 37 were not confirmed to be SARS-CoV-2 specific.

Here V drops 6 bases and J drops 0 bases, and the junction holds 5 bases not matched to any gene. Taken from cysteine to phenylalanine, the CDR3 has 15 residues. Just CDR3 DNA is preserved here, 45 bases in frame from base 1. Ficoll-Paque density gradient centrifugation was the method used to isolate PBMCs. Concerning this clonotype: This clone's antigen is unknown. No base-level quality is on record; no much larger clone is a single base apart.

The sequence joins TRBV12-3 or TRBV12-4 to TRBJ1-3; 7 of the junction bases match TRBD1. Source material: PBMCs or a T cell subset sorted from them (not recorded which). This receptor was identified in a man between 18 and 35 years old who had mild COVID-19 (a few samples of this study predate the infection). The sample titles of this study are shuffled in the database, so cell type and time point are left out; the donor was told from shared clones. The CDR3: CASSDRDYSGNTIYF. The DNA sequence is as follows: TGTGCCAGCAGCGACAGGGACTACTCTGGAAACACCATATATTTT.